This T cell receptor (beta chain) stems from a study of cytotoxic CD8 clonotypes in ibrutinib-treated CLL. Study observations and caveats: Clonality climbed at ibrutinib response, then dropped toward baseline at progression.

With respect to this clone: The antigen is unknown.

This table comes from immunoSEQ multiplex PCR, and its TCRdb copy is limited to in-frame clones, with some not included. The data contain 23,000 or so clones, 65% to 75% of them singletons. The CDR3 totals 19 residues. Trimming took 1 base from V and 4 from J; bases not matched to a gene: 14. Germline V gene data show CDR1 as LNHNV and CDR2 as YYDKDF (reference sequence). The TCR sequence derives from a human donor with chronic lymphocytic leukemia. This sequence joins TRBV15 and TRBJ2-2, with TRBD1 matching over 8 bases. The sequences come from PBMCs, collected after 24 months of ibrutinib treatment. The CDR3 sequence: CATSRVVYFRGRSTGELFF. CDR3 sequence (DNA): TGTGCCACCAGCAGAGTCGTATACTTCAGGGGGCGCAGCACCGGGGAGCTGTTTTTT.